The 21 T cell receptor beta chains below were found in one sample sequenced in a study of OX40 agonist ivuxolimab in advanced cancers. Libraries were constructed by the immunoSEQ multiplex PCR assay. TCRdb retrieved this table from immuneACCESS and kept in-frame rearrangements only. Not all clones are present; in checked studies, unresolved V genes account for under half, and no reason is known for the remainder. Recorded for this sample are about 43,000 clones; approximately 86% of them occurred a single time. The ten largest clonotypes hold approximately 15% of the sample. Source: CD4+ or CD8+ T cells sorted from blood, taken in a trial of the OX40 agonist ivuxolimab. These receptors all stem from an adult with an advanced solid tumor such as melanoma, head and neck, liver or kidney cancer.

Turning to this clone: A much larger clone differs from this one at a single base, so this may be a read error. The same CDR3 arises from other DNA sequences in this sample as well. The CDR3 region is CAWTSGTDTQYF. In DNA form, the CDR3 reads TGTGCCTGGACTAGCGGCACAGATACACAGTATTTT. The chain has TRBV30 and TRBJ2-3, with TRBD2 identical over 7 bases. CDR1 is GTSNPN, CDR2 SVGIG, per germline (reference sequence). The CDR3 consists of 12 residues.

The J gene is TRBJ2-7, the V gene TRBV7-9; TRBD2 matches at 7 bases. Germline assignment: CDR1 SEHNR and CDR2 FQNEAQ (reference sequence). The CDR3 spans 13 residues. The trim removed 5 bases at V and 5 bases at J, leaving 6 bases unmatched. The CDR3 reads CASSPGTTNEQYF. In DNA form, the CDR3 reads TGTGCCAGCAGCCCCGGGACTACAAACGAGCAGTACTTC.

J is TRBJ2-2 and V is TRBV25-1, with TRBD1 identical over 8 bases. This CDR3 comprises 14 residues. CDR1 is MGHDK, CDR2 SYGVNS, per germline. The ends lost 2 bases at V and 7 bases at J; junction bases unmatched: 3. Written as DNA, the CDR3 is TGTGCCAGCAGTGAACTCAGGGGGCACGGGGAGCTGTTTTTT. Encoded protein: CASSELRGHGELFF.

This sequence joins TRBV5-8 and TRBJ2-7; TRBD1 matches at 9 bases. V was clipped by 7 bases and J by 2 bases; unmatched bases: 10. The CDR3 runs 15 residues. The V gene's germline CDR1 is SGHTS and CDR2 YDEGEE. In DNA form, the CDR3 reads TGTGCCAGCGATCCCGGGACAGGGAAAACCTACGAGCAGTACTTC. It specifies CASDPGTGKTYEQYF. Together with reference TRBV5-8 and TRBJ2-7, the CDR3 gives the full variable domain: EAGVTQSPTHLIKTRGQQATLRCSPISGHTSVYWYQQALGLGLQFLLWYDEGEERNRGNFPPRFSGRQFPNYSSELNVNALELEDSALYLCASDPGTGKTYEQYFGPGTRLTVT.

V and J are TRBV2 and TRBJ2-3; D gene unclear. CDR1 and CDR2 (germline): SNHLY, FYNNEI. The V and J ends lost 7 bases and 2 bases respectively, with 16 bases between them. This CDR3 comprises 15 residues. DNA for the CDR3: TGTGCCAGCACCACTCGCGAGGCGTTCACAGATACGCAGTATTTT. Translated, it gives CASTTREAFTDTQYF.

In DNA form, the CDR3 reads TGCGCCAGCAGCCAAGAAGTCTGGATGAACACTGAAGCTTTCTTT. This translates into CASSQEVWMNTEAFF. The rearrangement joins TRBV4-1 to TRBJ1-1, with no clear D. The ends were cut back, 0 bases at V and 0 bases at J, with 8 bases in the middle. In germline, CDR1 is MGHRA, CDR2 YSYEKL. The CDR3 is 15 residues long.

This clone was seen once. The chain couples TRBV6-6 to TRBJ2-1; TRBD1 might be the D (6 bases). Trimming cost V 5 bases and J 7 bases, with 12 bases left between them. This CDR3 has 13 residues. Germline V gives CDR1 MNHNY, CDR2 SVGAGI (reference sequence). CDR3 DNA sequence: TGTGCCAGCAGTACTCAGGGGTCGAATGAGCAGTTCTTC. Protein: CASSTQGSNEQFF.

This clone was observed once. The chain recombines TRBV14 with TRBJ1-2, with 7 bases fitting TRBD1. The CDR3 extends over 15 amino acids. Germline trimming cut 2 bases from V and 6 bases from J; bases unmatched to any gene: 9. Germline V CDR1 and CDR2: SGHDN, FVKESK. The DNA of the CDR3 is TGTGCCAGCAGCCAACCTAACAGGGGTCGGGATGGCTACACCTTC. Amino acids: CASSQPNRGRDGYTF.

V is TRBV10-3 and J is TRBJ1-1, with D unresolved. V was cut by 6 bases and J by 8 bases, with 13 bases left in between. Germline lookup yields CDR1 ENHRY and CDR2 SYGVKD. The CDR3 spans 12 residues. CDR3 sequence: CAISAPSAEAFF. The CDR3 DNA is TGTGCCATCAGCGCCCCCTCGGCCGAAGCTTTCTTT.

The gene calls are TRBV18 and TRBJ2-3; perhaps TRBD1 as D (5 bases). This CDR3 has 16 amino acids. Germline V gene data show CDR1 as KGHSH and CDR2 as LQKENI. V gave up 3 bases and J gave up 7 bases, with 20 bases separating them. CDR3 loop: CASSPEAGSDTHTQYF. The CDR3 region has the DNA TGTGCCAGCTCACCCGAGGCAGGGTCGGATACCCATACGCAGTATTTT.

CDR3 DNA: TGTGCCAGCAGTTTAGACAGGGGATTCTATGGCTACACCTTC. As protein: CASSLDRGFYGYTF. V and J are TRBV27 and TRBJ1-2; 8 bases agree with TRBD1. The CDR3 length is 14 residues. Unmatched junction bases numbered 3, after V lost 2 bases and J lost 4 bases. The germline CDR1 and CDR2 sequences are MNHEY and SMNVEV (reference sequence).

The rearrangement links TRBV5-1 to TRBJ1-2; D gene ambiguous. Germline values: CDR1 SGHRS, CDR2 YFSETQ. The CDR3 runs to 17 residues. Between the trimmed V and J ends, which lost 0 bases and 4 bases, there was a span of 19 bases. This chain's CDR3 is CASSLGRAEFFSYGYTF. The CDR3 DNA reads TGCGCCAGCAGCTTGGGACGGGCGGAGTTCTTTAGCTATGGCTACACCTTC.

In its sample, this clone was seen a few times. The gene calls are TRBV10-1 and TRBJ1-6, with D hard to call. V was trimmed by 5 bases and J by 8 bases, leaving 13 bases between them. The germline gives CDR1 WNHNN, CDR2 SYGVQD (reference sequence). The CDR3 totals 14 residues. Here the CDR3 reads CASSLGLSDSPLHF. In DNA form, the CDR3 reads TGCGCCAGCAGTCTAGGCCTTTCGGATTCACCCCTCCACTTT.

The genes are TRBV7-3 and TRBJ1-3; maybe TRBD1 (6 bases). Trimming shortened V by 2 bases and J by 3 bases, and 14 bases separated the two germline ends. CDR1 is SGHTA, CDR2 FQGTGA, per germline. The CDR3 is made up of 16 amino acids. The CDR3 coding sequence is TGTGCCAGCAGCTTATTTCCCAGGGGTAGTGGAAACACCATATATTTT. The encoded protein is CASSLFPRGSGNTIYF.

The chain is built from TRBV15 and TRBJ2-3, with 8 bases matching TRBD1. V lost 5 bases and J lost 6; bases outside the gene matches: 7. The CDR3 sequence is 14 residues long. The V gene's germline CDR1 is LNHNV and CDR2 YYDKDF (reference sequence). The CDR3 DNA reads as TGTGCCACCAGCCGGACAGGGCCCTTGGATACGCAGTATTTT. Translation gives CATSRTGPLDTQYF.

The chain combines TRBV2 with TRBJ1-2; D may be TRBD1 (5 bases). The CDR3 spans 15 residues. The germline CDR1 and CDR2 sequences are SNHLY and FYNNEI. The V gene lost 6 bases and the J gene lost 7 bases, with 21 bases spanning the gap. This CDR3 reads CASSLEQGIIRGYTF. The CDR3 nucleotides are TGTGCCAGCAGCCTCGAGCAGGGTATAATTCGTGGCTACACCTTC.

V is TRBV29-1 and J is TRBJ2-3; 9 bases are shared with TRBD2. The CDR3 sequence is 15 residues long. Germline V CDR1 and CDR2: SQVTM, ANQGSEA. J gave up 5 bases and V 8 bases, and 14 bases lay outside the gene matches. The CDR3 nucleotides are TGCAGCATTGCCGGGACTAGCATGGGTATAGATACGCAGTATTTT. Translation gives CSIAGTSMGIDTQYF.

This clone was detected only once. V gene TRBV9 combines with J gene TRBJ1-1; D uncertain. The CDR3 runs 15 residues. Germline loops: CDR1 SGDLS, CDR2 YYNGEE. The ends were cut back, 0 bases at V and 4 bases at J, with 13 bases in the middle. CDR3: CASSVEGRWGTEAFF. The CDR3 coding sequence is TGTGCCAGCAGCGTAGAAGGCCGGTGGGGCACTGAAGCTTTCTTT.

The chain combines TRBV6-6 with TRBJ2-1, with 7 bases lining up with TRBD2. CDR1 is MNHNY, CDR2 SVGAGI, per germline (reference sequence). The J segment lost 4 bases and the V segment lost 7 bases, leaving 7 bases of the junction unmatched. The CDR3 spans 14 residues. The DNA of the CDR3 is TGTGCCAGCACCCCCTCGGGGGGTTACAATGAGCAGTTCTTC. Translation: CASTPSGGYNEQFF.

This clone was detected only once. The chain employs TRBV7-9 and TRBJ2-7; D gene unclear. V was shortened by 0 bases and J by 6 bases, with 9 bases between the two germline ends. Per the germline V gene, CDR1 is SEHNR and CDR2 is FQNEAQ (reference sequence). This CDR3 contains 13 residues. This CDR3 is CASSLAGVLEQYF. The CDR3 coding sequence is TGTGCCAGCAGCTTAGCGGGCGTTCTCGAGCAGTACTTC.

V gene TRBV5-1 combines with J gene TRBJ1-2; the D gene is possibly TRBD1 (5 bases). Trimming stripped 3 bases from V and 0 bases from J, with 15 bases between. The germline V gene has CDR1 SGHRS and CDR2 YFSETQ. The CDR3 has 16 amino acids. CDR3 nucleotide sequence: TGCGCCAGCAGCTCCGGGACTCCTGGGACTAACTATGGCTACACCTTC. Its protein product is CASSSGTPGTNYGYTF.